This T cell receptor (beta chain) was profiled in a study of vaccination effects on CD4 cells after COVID-19. Study-level results: After vaccination of healthy people, only 1 of 255 vaccine-induced clones cross-reacted with common cold coronaviruses. In the late period after vaccination, infection- and vaccine-induced clones contracted markedly.

Germline trimming cut 4 bases from V and 3 bases from J; bases unmatched to any gene: 7. CDR1 and CDR2 (germline): MNHNS, SASEGT. CDR3 size: 16 residues. Pools of viral peptides were used by the ViraFEST assay to expand antigen-specific CD4+ T cells ahead of sequencing. Cells that had been cultured for approximately eleven days were the source of isolated CD4+ T cells. Vaccination of participants consisted of two doses of either the BNT162b2 or mRNA-1273 vaccine. None of the vaccinated had previously contracted SARS-CoV-2, and their nucleocapsid antibodies tested negative. Only in-frame clones appear in the TCRdb table, and some are missing; sequencing was by immunoSEQ multiplex PCR. The table records about 24,000 clones, over 70% of them present only once. Worth noting for this clone: The target antigen is unknown.

The sequence came from a human donor who received a COVID-19 vaccine. This sample comprised CD4+ T cells from PBMCs cultured with SARS-CoV-2 spike peptides, obtained after COVID-19 vaccination. V is TRBV6-1 and J is TRBJ1-5; 9 bases are shared with TRBD1. CDR3 region: CASSASGTGNNQPQHF. In nucleotides, the CDR3 is TGTGCCAGCAGTGCCTCCGGGACAGGGAACAATCAGCCCCAGCATTTT.